Listed below are T cell receptor beta chains from one sample, sequenced in a study of long-term antiretroviral therapy in people with HIV. Repertoires were generated with immunoSEQ multiplex PCR, while TCRdb's copy carries only in-frame clones and drops some. The sample carries 15,000 to 20,000 clones, about 91% recorded once. The source was unsorted PBMCs, collected 0.3 years after starting antiretroviral therapy. The receptors stem from a man in his 60s with HIV. CDR3s include the opening cysteine and the closing phenylalanine or tryptophan. The D gene is left open where the match is weak. Not all rows give a size; the values are once, few, many and, for expanded clones, a class.

v_call	clone_size	j_call	d_call	cdr3_nt	cdr3_aa
TRBV9	.	TRBJ2-3	TRBD1	TGTGCCAGCAGCGTAGGGGCAGGGGGAAACACAGATACGCAGTATTTT	CASSVGAGGNTDTQYF
TRBV18	.	TRBJ2-5	TRBD2	TGTGCCAGCTCACCATGGGGGGGGGACGAAGAGACCCAGTACTTC	CASSPWGGDEETQYF
TRBV5-1	.	TRBJ2-6	.	TGCGCCAGCAGCTTGGGGGGCGGGGTACCTGGGGCCAACGTCCTGACTTTC	CASSLGGGVPGANVLTF
TRBV19	.	TRBJ1-1	.	TGTGCCAGTCTTCGTTGGACTGAAGCTTTCTTT	CASLRWTEAFF
TRBV28	.	TRBJ2-7	.	TGTGCCAGCACCCCGTCGGGATACGAGCAGTACTTC	CASTPSGYEQYF
TRBV7-2	.	TRBJ2-1	TRBD2	TGTGCCAGCAGCTTGACCGGGACTAGCCTTGCACACAATGAGCAGTTCTTC	CASSLTGTSLAHNEQFF
TRBV18	.	TRBJ1-1	TRBD1	TGTGCCAGTATTCGGACAGGGGTTTTTACTGAAGCTTTCTTT	CASIRTGVFTEAFF
TRBV7-2	.	TRBJ2-7	TRBD1	TGTGCCAGCAGCTTCCAAGGGGGCTTGTCCTACGAGCAGTACTTC	CASSFQGGLSYEQYF
TRBV7-2	.	TRBJ2-3	TRBD2	TGTGCCAGCAGCCTAGAGCGGGGGTCAGATACGCAGTATTTT	CASSLERGSDTQYF
TRBV10-3	.	TRBJ1-2	.	TGTGCCATCAGTGTGGGGTCAGACCCGTGGAACTATGGCTACACCTTC	CAISVGSDPWNYGYTF
TRBV9	.	TRBJ2-1	.	TGTGCCAGCAGCCATAAGAGACTAGTGAGCGATGAGCAGTTCTTC	CASSHKRLVSDEQFF
TRBV14	.	TRBJ1-2	.	TGTGCCAGCAGCCAAGATTTTCCGCTTCCCCGGCGTGGCTACACCTTC	CASSQDFPLPRRGYTF
TRBV7-8	.	TRBJ1-1	.	TGTGCCAGCAGCCGACGCGACACTGAAGCTTTCTTT	CASSRRDTEAFF
TRBV6-1	once	TRBJ2-1	.	TGTGCCAGCAGTGAAGCGACAGGGACTTACAATGAGCAGTTCTTC	CASSEATGTYNEQFF
TRBV30	.	TRBJ1-5	.	TGTGCCTGGAGTAAAGGGGAAGTCGTCCCCAATCAGCCCCAGCATTTT	CAWSKGEVVPNQPQHF
TRBV5-1	.	TRBJ1-2	.	TGCGCCAGCAGCTTGGACGGTTCCGGCTACACCTTC	CASSLDGSGYTF